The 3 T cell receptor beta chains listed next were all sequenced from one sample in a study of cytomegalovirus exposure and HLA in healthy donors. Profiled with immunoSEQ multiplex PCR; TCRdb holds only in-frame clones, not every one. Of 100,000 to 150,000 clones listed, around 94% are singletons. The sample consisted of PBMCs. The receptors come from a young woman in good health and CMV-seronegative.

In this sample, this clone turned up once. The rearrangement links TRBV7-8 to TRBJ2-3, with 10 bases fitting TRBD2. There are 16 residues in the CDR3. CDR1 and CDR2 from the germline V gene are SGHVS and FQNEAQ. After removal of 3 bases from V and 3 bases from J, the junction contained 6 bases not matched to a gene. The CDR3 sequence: CASSLTGTSVTDTQYF. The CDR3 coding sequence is TGTGCCAGCAGCTTGACCGGGACTAGCGTAACAGATACGCAGTATTTT.

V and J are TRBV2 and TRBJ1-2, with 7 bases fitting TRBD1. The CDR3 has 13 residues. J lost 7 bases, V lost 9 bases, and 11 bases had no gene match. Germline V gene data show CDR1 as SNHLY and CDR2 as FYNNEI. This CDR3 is CARGTGEVAGYTF. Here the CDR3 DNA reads TGTGCCAGAGGAACAGGGGAGGTTGCTGGCTACACCTTC.

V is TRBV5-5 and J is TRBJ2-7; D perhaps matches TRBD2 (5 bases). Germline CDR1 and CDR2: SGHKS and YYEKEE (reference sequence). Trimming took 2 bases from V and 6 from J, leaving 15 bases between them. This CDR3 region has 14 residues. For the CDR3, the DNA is TGTGCCAGCAGCTTAGTTGAGGTCGGGGTCGAGCAGTACTTC. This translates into CASSLVEVGVEQYF.